Below are 12 T cell receptor beta chains sequenced from a single sample in a study of blood T cells in healthy people across ages. A second PCR of roughly 7 to 11 cycles used a sample-barcoded 5' primer and a J-beta primer mix. TCRdb re-analysed the 5' RACE reads in MiXCR, keeping a single row per CDR3 protein. The data hold more than 650,000 distinct CDR3 sequences, with about a fifth observed a single time. Sequences were obtained from blood. These receptors were obtained from a man between 65 and 79 years old in good health.

This rearrangement joins TRBV18 to TRBJ1-5; perhaps TRBD1 as D (6 bases). V lost 3 bases and J 3 bases, leaving 9 bases between the germline ends. The germline V gene has CDR1 KGHSH and CDR2 LQKENI. The CDR3 runs to 14 residues. CDR3 coding DNA: TGTGCCAGCTCACCGAGGACAGTCAATCAGCCCCAGCATTTT. It translates to CASSPRTVNQPQHF.

The V gene is TRBV4-2, the J gene TRBJ2-7, with 10 bases that match TRBD2. There are 17 residues in the CDR3. CDR1 and CDR2 from the germline V gene are LGHNA and YNFKEQ. V trimming: 1 base; J trimming: 8 bases; junction bases outside the gene matches: 14. CDR3 nucleotides: TGTGCCAGCAGCCAAGTACTAGCGGGGCCTACGGCTACGAAGCAGTACTTC. Its protein is CASSQVLAGPTATKQYF.

The V call is TRBV29-1, the J call TRBJ1-1; D not certain. The V and J ends lost 1 base and 1 base respectively, with 7 bases between them. The CDR3 consists of 13 residues. CDR1 is SQVTM, CDR2 ANQGSEA, per germline. This chain's CDR3 is CSVEGPRNTEAFF. The CDR3 DNA reads TGCAGCGTTGAAGGGCCGCGGAACACTGAAGCTTTCTTT.

This clonotype showed up many times. The CDR3 sequence is CASSLALAGSETQYF. The CDR3 DNA follows: TGCGCCAGCAGCTTGGCACTAGCGGGGTCAGAGACCCAGTACTTC. This chain joins TRBV5-1 and TRBJ2-5; 10 bases agree with TRBD2. CDR3 length: 15 amino acids. Germline CDR1 and CDR2: SGHRS and YFSETQ. V lost 0 bases and J lost 4; bases outside the gene matches: 3.

J is TRBJ1-5 and V is TRBV5-1; maybe TRBD1 (5 bases). Germline loops: CDR1 SGHRS, CDR2 YFSETQ. V gave up 4 bases and J gave up 1 base, with 9 bases separating them. This CDR3 region has 14 residues. In DNA form, the CDR3 reads TGCGCCAGCAGCGAGTCAGGGAGCAATCAGCCCCAGCATTTT. Its protein product is CASSESGSNQPQHF.

This chain joins TRBV24-1 and TRBJ2-1; D is undetermined. The J call is uncertain, as TRBJ2-5 better fits the DNA end. CDR3 length: 12 amino acids. The germline gives CDR1 KGHDR, CDR2 SFDVKD. The CDR3 DNA follows: TGTGCCACCAGTGATTTCCTGTGGACCCAGTACTTC. As protein: CATSDFLWTQYF.

This chain connects TRBV20-1 to TRBJ1-1; D not certain. CDR1 is DFQATT, CDR2 SNEGSKA, per germline (reference sequence). This CDR3 has 12 residues. V was shortened by 4 bases and J by 3 bases, with 9 bases between the two germline ends. The chain's CDR3 is CSATRGHTEAFF. In nucleotides, the CDR3 is TGCAGTGCTACCCGTGGGCACACTGAAGCTTTCTTT.

This clonotype occurred a few times. This chain links TRBV7-9 with TRBJ2-5; the D gene is possibly TRBD2 (6 bases). Trimming took 4 bases from V and 0 from J, leaving 12 bases between them. CDR1 and CDR2 (germline): SEHNR, FQNEAQ (reference sequence). This CDR3 comprises 15 residues. CDR3 sequence reads: CASSSGVADQETQYF. DNA for the CDR3: TGTGCCAGCAGCTCGGGGGTAGCGGACCAAGAGACCCAGTACTTC.

The V and J genes are TRBV7-9 and TRBJ1-2; the D gene is possibly TRBD1 (5 bases). The CDR3 totals 16 residues. The germline gives CDR1 SEHNR, CDR2 FQNEAQ (reference sequence). V lost 5 bases to trimming and J lost 1 base, with 17 bases between them. The CDR3 reads CASSPPVGTLNYGYTF. The CDR3 nucleotides are TGTGCCAGCAGCCCCCCCGTGGGGACCCTTAACTATGGCTACACCTTC.

This clonotype was seen at least ten times. The rearrangement joins TRBV29-1 to TRBJ2-2, with D possibly being TRBD1 (5 bases). Germline lookup yields CDR1 SQVTM and CDR2 ANQGSEA. Trimming removed 7 bases at V and 3 bases at J, with 12 bases between. The CDR3 sequence is 13 residues long. Here the CDR3 reads CSGSGYDTGELFF. CDR3 bases: TGCAGCGGTTCAGGGTACGACACCGGGGAGCTGTTTTTT.

For this clonotype: Relative to the germline gene, one junction end is altered; a read error may explain this. The V call is TRBV20-1, the J call TRBJ1-2; tentative D call: TRBD1 (5 bases). The CDR3 contains 12 residues. Germline V gene data show CDR1 as DFQATT and CDR2 as SNEGSKA (reference sequence). The CDR3 nucleotides read TGCAGGGAGGGGAATATAAACTATGGTTACACCTTC. It codes for CREGNINYGYTF.

There are a few counts of this clonotype. The chain uses TRBV20-1 and TRBJ1-2; no clear D gene. V was trimmed by 4 bases and J by 4 bases, leaving 7 bases between them. The CDR3 runs to 11 residues. The germline V gene encodes CDR1 DFQATT and CDR2 SNEGSKA (reference sequence). CDR3 sequence: CSAIRPYGYTF. The DNA for the CDR3 is TGCAGTGCTATTAGACCCTATGGCTACACCTTC.